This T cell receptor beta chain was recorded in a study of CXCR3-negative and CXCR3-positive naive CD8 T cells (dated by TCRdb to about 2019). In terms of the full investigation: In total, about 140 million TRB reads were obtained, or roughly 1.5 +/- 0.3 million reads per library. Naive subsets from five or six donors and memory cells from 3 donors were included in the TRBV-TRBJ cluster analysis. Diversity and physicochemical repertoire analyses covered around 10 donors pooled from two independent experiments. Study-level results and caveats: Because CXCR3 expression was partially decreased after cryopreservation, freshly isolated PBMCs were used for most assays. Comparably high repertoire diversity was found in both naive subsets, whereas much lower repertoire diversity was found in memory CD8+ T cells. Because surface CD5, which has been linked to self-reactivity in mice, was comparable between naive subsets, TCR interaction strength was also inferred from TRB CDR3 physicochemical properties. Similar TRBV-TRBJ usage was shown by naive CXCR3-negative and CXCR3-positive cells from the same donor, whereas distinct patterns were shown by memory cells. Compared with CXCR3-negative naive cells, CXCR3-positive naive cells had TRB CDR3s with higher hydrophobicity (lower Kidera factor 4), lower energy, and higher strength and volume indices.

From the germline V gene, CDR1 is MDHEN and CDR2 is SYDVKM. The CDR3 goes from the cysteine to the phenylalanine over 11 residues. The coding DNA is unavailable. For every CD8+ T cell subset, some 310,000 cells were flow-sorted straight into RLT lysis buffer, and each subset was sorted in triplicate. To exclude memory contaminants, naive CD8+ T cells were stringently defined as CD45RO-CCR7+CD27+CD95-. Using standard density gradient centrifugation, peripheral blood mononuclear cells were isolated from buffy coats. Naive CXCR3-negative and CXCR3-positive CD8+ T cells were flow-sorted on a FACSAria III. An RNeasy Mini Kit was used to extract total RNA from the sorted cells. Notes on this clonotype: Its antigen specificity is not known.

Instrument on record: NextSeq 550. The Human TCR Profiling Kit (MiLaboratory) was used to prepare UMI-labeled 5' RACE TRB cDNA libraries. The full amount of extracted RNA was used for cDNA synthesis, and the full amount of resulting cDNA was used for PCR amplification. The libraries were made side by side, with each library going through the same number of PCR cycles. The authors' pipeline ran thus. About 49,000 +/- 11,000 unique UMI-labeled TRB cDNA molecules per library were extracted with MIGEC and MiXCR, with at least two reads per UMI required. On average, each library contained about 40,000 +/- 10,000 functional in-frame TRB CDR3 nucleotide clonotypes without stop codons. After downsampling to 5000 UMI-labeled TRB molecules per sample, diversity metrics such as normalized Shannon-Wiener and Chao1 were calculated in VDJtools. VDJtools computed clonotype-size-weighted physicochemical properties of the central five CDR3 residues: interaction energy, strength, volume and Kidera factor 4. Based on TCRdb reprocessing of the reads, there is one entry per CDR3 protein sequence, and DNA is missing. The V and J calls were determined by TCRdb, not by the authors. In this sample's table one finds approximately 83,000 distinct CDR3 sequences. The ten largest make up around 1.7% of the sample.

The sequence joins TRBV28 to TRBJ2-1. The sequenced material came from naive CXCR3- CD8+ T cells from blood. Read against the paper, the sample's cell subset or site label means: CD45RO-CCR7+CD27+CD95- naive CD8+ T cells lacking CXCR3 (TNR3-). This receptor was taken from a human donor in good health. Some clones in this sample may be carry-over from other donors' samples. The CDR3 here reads CASSLNNEQFF.